This T cell receptor beta chain originates from a study of blood T cell repertoires in COVID-19 (dated by TCRdb to about 2020). About the study as a whole: Samples from collaborators originated in the United States, Italy and Spain and spanned both the acute and convalescent phases of COVID-19. Samples came from the ongoing ImmuneRACE study (first 160 participants) plus 1,254 subjects from 6 global collaborators. The repertoires were released in a freely available public database intended as a resource for research on the immune response to SARS-CoV-2. Deeply sampled blood TCRbeta repertoires from subjects exposed to, actively infected with, or recovered from COVID-19 were included in the dataset. HLA class I and class II types, where available, came from metadata supplied by the sample provider rather than from assay-based typing. The prospective study material was composed of cDNA or gDNA derived from T cells, B-cell-depleted T cells, or PBMCs. A de-identified subject ID, COVID-19 status, age in years and sex were almost always included in the sample metadata. Study-wide findings and limitations: Clinical and demographic metadata were provided uncurated, with the amount varying by source and participant.

TCRbeta CDR3 regions were amplified from genomic DNA using the immunoSEQ Assay, a bias-controlled multiplex PCR. On the authors' methods: Within the assay, amplification of reference gene primers was used to estimate how many nucleated cells each sample contained. Sequence reads were collapsed and filtered to measure the absolute abundance of every unique TCRbeta CDR3 rearrangement. For each sample, productive Simpson clonality was calculated by taking the square root of Simpson's diversity index across productive rearrangements. Entries here come from immuneACCESS through TCRdb and include only in-frame sequences with V and J called. Some clones fail to appear in such tables; in the studies checked, an unresolved V gene covers under half of the shortfall, and the cause of the remainder is unknown. D and trimming were read from the DNA, whereas the V and J calls and clone size are those reported in that table. Recorded for this sample are around 70,000 clones; more than 80% of them occurred a single time. About 20% of the sample lies in the top ten.

Collaborating institutions collected whole blood in K2EDTA tubes following their own protocols. For TCRbeta analysis, collaborators shipped samples as frozen whole blood, isolated PBMCs, or DNA extracted from either of those sample types. Turning to this clone: The specificity of this receptor is unknown. Base qualities were left out, and no much larger clone turns up one base away.

The CDR3, from cysteine to phenylalanine, totals 14 residues. Only the CDR3 region is kept as DNA, spanning 42 bases read in frame from base 1. Per the germline V gene (reference sequence), SEHNR is the CDR1 and FQNEAQ is the CDR2. Trimming leaves V shorter by 5 bases and J shorter by 4 bases, with the junction holding 6 bases beyond the gene matches. This chain joins TRBV7-9 to TRBJ2-7; the central 9 bases match TRBD2. The source of this sequence is a woman in her seventies with acute or convalescent COVID-19. The sample consisted of peripheral blood. The DNA sequence follows: TGTGCCAGCAGCCCGGGACTAGCAGAATACGAGCAGTACTTC. Translation gives CASSPGLAEYEQYF. The reference TRBV7-9 and TRBJ2-7 proteins fill in what lies around the CDR3, so the full variable domain reads DTGVSQNPRHKITKRGQNVTFRCDPISEHNRLYWYRQTLGQGPEFLTYFQNEAQLEKSRLLSDRFSAERPKGSFSTLEIQRTEQGDSAMYLCASSPGLAEYEQYFGPGTRLTVT.